Given below is one T cell receptor beta chain in context. The target antigen is unknown. The primer mix had 52 TRBV and 13 TRBJ primers. This table comes from immunoSEQ multiplex PCR, and its TCRdb copy is limited to in-frame clones, with some not included. The table lists 25,000 to 30,000 clones, just under 95% of them singletons. This entry belongs to a study of regulatory T cells. V lost 2 bases to trimming and J lost 8 bases, with 9 bases between them. CDR1 and CDR2 (germline): DFQATT, SNEGSKA (reference sequence). CDR3 length equals 11 residues. Every patient with CD3G deficiency had evidence of autoimmunity. Overall study results and limits: In patients, unique TRB V-J pairs were restricted and V/J usage skewed, especially in Tregs. In CD3G-deficient patients, conventional CD4+ T cells were enriched for hydrophobic CDR3 residues at positions 6 and 7.

The sequenced material came from conventional CD4+ T cells sorted from blood. The clonotype was recovered from a person under 35 with CD3G deficiency. The J gene is TRBJ1-1, the V gene TRBV20-1, with D tentatively TRBD1 (6 bases). The CDR3 reads CSARRDREAFF. The CDR3 nucleotides read TGCAGTGCTAGAAGAGACAGGGAAGCTTTCTTT.